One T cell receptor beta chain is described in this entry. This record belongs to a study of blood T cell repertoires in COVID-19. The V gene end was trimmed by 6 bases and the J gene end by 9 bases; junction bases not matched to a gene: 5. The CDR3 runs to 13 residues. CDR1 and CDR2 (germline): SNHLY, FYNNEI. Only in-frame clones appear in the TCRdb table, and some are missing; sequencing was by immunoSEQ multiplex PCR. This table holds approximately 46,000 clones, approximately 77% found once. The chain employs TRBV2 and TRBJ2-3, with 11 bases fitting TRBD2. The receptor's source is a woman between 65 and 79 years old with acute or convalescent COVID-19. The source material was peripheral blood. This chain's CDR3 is CASRAGTSGTQYF. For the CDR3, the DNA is TGTGCCAGCAGGGCCGGGACTAGCGGCACGCAGTATTTT.